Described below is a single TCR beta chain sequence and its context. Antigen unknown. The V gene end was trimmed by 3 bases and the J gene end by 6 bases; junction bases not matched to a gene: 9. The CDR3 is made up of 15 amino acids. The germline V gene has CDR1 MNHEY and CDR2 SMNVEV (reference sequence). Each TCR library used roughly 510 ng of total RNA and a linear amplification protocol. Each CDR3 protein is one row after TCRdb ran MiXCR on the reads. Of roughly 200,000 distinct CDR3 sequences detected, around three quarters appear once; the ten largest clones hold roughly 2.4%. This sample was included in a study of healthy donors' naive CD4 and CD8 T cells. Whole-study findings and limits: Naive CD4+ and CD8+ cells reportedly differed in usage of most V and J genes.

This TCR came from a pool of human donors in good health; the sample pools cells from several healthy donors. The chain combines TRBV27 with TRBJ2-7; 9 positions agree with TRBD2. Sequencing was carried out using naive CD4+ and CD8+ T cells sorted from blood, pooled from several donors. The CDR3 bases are TGTGCCAGCAGTTTGGGCGGGAGGGCCCATGCCGAGCAGTACTTC. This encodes CASSLGGRAHAEQYF.